Below are 14 T cell receptor beta chains sequenced from a single sample in a study of T cell repertoires in cytomegalovirus infection. Each CDR3 protein is one row after TCRdb ran MiXCR on the reads. The sample holds more than 250,000 distinct CDR3 sequences, around 25% seen once. The antigens of these receptors remain unknown. Sequencing used cultured PBMCs, obtained from culture after CMV antigen stimulation. Receptors originate from a human donor in good health (CMV status not recorded). Some clones in this sample may be carry-over from other donors' samples.

This clonotype was seen many times. The V gene is TRBV7-2, the J gene TRBJ2-3, with a tentative D call TRBD2 (6 bases). V dropped 5 bases and J dropped 0 bases, with 12 bases sitting between them. This CDR3 has 15 residues. Per germline, CDR1 SGHTA and CDR2 FQGNSA. This CDR3 reads CASSQPGLSTDTQYF. As DNA, the CDR3 is TGTGCCAGCAGCCAACCGGGACTTAGCACAGATACGCAGTATTTT.

The chain employs TRBV7-8 and TRBJ2-2; D unresolved. The CDR3 contains 13 residues. Germline CDR1 SGHVS, CDR2 FQNEAQ. Trimming took 5 bases from V and 7 from J, leaving 11 bases between them. The CDR3 sequence is CASSQAISGELFF. The CDR3 nucleotides read TGTGCCAGCAGCCAGGCGATTAGCGGGGAGCTGTTTTTT.

CDR3 protein: CASSASTQGGEQYV. Written as DNA, the CDR3 is TGTGCCAGCAGCGCTTCGACCCAAGGGGGCGAGCAGTACGTC. This rearrangement joins TRBV14 to TRBJ2-7, with D possibly matching TRBD1 (6 bases). Germline CDR1 reads SGHDN; CDR2 reads FVKESK. CDR3 size: 14 residues. V was shortened by 5 bases and J by 6 bases, with 17 bases between the two germline ends.

The rearrangement links TRBV30 to TRBJ2-7, with 9 bases fitting TRBD1. The CDR3 runs to 15 residues. Looked up from germline, CDR1 is GTSNPN and CDR2 is SVGIG (reference sequence). The junction had 12 bases not matched to a gene; V was cut back by 5 bases and J by 4 bases. The CDR3 coding sequence is TGTGCCTGGGGACACCTCGGACAGGGGCGGTACGAGCAGTACTTC. It codes for CAWGHLGQGRYEQYF. Full variable domain (missing parts from reference TRBV30 and TRBJ2-7): SQTIHQWPATLVQPVGSPLSLECTVEGTSNPNLYWYRQAAGRGLQLLFYSVGIGQISSEVPQNLSASRPQDRQFILSSKKLLLSDSGFYLCAWGHLGQGRYEQYFGPGTRLTVT.

This chain uses TRBV7-4 with TRBJ1-1, with D possibly matching TRBD1 (6 bases). Germline V gene data show CDR1 as SGHVT and CDR2 as SQSDAQ. Between the trimmed V and J ends, which lost 3 bases and 6 bases, there was a span of 8 bases. The CDR3 totals 12 residues. For the CDR3, the DNA is TGTGCCAGCAGCTTCAGGGGATCTGAAGCTTTCTTT. It translates to CASSFRGSEAFF.

This clonotype was observed a handful of times. The chain joins TRBV7-2 to TRBJ2-1; a possible D gene is TRBD2 (6 bases). The CDR3 extends over 14 amino acids. Trimming stripped 1 base from V and 4 bases from J, with 8 bases between. From germline, CDR1 is SGHTA and CDR2 FQGNSA. The CDR3 coding sequence is TGTGCCAGCAGCTTAGGGCTAGCGTACAATGAGCAGTTCTTC. Translating it yields CASSLGLAYNEQFF.

This clonotype has a count of ten or more. The chain carries TRBV7-4 and TRBJ2-7, with TRBD2 matching over 10 bases. The germline V gene has CDR1 SGHVT and CDR2 SQSDAQ. The ends lost 10 bases at V and 5 bases at J; junction bases unmatched: 17. The CDR3 consists of 16 residues. Here the CDR3 reads CATPRGASGSKNEQYV. CDR3 DNA: TGTGCCACTCCGCGCGGAGCTAGCGGGAGTAAGAACGAGCAGTACGTC.

There are a few counts of this clonotype. The V gene is TRBV9, the J gene TRBJ2-1; D gene unclear. CDR1 and CDR2 from the germline V gene are SGDLS and YYNGEE. The V gene lost 0 bases and the J gene lost 1 base, with 8 bases spanning the gap. CDR3 size: 15 residues. The CDR3 protein is CASSVAKGSYNEQFF. The CDR3 DNA reads TGTGCCAGCAGCGTAGCCAAGGGTTCCTACAATGAGCAGTTCTTC.

The chain recombines TRBV11-2 with TRBJ2-1; 7 nucleotides align to TRBD2. CDR3 length: 14 residues. V trimming: 5 bases; J trimming: 12 bases; junction bases outside the gene matches: 13. Germline V gene sequence: CDR1 SGHAT, CDR2 FQNNGV. The CDR3 loop reads CASSRPRRERRQFF. For the CDR3, the DNA is TGTGCCAGCAGCCGCCCAAGGCGGGAGCGTCGGCAGTTCTTC.

The J gene is TRBJ1-5, the V gene TRBV28; TRBD1 is a possible D gene (6 bases). V lost 4 bases, J lost 6 bases, and 16 bases lay in between. Germline V CDR1 and CDR2: MDHEN, SYDVKM. The CDR3 runs 15 residues. The CDR3, as DNA: TGTGCCAGCAGTTCAATACAGGGTCATAGTCAGCCCCAGCATTTT. Amino acids: CASSSIQGHSQPQHF.

The rearrangement joins TRBV2 to TRBJ1-5, with D possibly TRBD1 on 6 matching bases. V dropped 5 bases and J dropped 0 bases, with 11 bases sitting between them. This CDR3 has 15 residues. From germline, CDR1 is SNHLY and CDR2 FYNNEI. CDR3 nucleotides: TGTGCCAGCAGTACAGGAGGGGGTAGCAATCAGCCCCAGCATTTT. Amino acids: CASSTGGGSNQPQHF. The variable domain in full, with the rest retrieved from reference TRBV2 and TRBJ1-5, is EPEVTQTPSHQVTQMGQEVILRCVPISNHLYFYWYRQILGQKVEFLVSFYNNEISEKSEIFDDQFSVERPDGSNFTLKIRSTKLEDSAMYFCASSTGGGSNQPQHFGDGTRLSIL.

The J gene is TRBJ2-5, the V gene TRBV28; 13 nucleotides align to TRBD2. CDR1 MDHEN and CDR2 SYDVKM come from the germline V gene. With V trimmed by 3 bases and J by 2 bases, 9 bases remained unmatched. The CDR3 spans 18 residues. CDR3 bases: TGTGCCAGCAGTTTGTTCCGACTAGCGGGAGGTTCTCAAGAGACCCAGTACTTC. Translation gives CASSLFRLAGGSQETQYF.

The V gene is TRBV10-3, the J gene TRBJ2-5; 10 bases match TRBD1. This CDR3 has 13 amino acids. The germline V gene encodes CDR1 ENHRY and CDR2 SYGVKD. The V gene end was trimmed by 4 bases and the J gene end by 4 bases; junction bases not matched to a gene: 0. The CDR3 loop reads CAISGDRGETQYF. The CDR3 DNA is TGTGCCATCAGTGGGGACAGGGGAGAGACCCAGTACTTC.

The chain has TRBV19 and TRBJ1-1, with a tentative D call TRBD1 (5 bases). The CDR3 loop spans 12 amino acids. The V end lost 7 bases, the J end lost 5 bases, and 11 bases lay between the germline ends. Germline V gene data show CDR1 as LNHDA and CDR2 as SQIVND (reference sequence). The CDR3 coding sequence is TGTGCCAGTAATCTGGGGGGTACTGAAGCTTTCTTT. Protein: CASNLGGTEAFF.